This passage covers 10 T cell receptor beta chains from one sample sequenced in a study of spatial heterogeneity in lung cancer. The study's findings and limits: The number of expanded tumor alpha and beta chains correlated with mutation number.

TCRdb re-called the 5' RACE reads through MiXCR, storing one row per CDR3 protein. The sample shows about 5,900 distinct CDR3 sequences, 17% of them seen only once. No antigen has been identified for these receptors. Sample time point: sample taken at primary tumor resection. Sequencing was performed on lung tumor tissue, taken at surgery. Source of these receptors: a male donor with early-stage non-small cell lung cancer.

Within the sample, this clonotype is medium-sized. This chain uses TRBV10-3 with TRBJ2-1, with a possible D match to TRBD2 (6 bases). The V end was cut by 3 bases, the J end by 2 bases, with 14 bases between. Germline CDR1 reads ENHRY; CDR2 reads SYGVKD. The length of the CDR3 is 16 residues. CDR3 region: CAISDSGGGTYNEQFF. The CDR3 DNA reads TGTGCCATCAGTGACAGCGGAGGCGGGACCTACAATGAGCAGTTCTTC.

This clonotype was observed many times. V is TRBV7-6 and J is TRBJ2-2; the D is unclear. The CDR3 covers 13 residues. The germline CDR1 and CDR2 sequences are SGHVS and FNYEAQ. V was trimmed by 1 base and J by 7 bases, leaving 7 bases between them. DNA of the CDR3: TGTGCCAGCAGCTTAGATGCGAGCGGGGAGCTGTTTTTT. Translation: CASSLDASGELFF.

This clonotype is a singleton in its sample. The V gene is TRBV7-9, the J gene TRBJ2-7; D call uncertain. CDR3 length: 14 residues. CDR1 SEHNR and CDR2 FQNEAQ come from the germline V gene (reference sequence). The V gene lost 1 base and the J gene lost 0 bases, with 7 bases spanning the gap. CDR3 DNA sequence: TGTGCCAGCAGCTTAGATCAAAGCTCCTACGAGCAGTACTTC. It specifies CASSLDQSSYEQYF.

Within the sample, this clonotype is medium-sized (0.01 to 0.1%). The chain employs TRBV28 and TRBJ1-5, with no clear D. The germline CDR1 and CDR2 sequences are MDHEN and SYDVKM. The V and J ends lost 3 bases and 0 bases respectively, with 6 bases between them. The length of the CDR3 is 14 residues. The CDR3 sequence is CASSLLFSNQPQHF. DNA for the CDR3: TGTGCCAGCAGTTTGCTTTTTAGCAATCAGCCCCAGCATTTT. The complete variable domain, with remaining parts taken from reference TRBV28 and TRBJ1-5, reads DVKVTQSSRYLVKRTGEKVFLECVQDMDHENMFWYRQDPGLGLRLIYFSYDVKMKEKGDIPEGYSVSREKKERFSLILESASTNQTSMYLCASSLLFSNQPQHFGDGTRLSIL.

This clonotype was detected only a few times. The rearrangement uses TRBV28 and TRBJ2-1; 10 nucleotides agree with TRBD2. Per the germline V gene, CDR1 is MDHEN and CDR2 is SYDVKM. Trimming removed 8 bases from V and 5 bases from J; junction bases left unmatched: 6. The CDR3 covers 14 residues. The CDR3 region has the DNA TGTGCCAGCGGAATTAGCGGGAGGAACAATGAGCAGTTCTTC. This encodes CASGISGRNNEQFF.

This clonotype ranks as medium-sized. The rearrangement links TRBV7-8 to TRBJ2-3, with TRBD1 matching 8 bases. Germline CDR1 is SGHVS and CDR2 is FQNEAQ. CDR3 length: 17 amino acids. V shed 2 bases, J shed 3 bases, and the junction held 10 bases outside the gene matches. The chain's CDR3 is CASSLHHRQGPTDTQYF. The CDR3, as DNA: TGTGCCAGCAGCTTACACCACAGACAGGGGCCTACAGATACGCAGTATTTT.

The CDR3 coding sequence is TGTGCCAGCCGCGGGGGACTCGCCTACAATGAGCAGTTCTTC. Protein sequence: CASRGGLAYNEQFF. The chain combines TRBV11-2 with TRBJ2-1; 7 bases are shared with TRBD2. Germline V CDR1 and CDR2: SGHAT, FQNNGV. J lost 2 bases, V lost 8 bases, and 6 bases had no gene match. This CDR3 has 14 amino acids.

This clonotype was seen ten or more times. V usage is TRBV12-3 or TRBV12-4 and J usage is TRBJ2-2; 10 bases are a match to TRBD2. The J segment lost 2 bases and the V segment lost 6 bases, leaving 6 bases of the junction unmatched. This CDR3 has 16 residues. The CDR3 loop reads CASRSQRGGNTGELFF. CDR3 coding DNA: TGTGCCAGCAGGTCACAGCGGGGGGGTAACACCGGGGAGCTGTTTTTT.

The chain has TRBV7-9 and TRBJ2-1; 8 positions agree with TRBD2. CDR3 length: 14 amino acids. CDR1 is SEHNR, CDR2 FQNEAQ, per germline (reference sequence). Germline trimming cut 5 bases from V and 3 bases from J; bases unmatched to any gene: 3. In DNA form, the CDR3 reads TGTGCCAGCAGCGGGGGGACTAGCTACAATGAGCAGTTCTTC. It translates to CASSGGTSYNEQFF.

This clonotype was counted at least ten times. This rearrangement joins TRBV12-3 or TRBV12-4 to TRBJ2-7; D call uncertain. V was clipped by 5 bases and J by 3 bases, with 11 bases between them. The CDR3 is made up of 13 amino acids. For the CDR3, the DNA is TGTGCCAGCAGTCCACCGGACGTCTACGAGCAGTACTTC. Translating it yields CASSPPDVYEQYF.